Listed here are 25 T cell receptor beta chains from one sample, sequenced in a study of shared clonotypes between healthy human individuals. Sequencing was performed with immunoSEQ multiplex PCR; in TCRdb, only in-frame clones are kept and a portion is missing. The data hold over 400,000 clones, with around 73% observed a single time. Sequencing was done on a sample of PBMCs. The receptors were sampled from a woman in her thirties or forties in good health. Some clones in this sample may be carry-over from other donors' samples.

This chain links TRBV6-6 with TRBJ2-2, with D perhaps TRBD1 (6 bases). V was cut by 6 bases and J by 1 base, with 12 bases left in between. Germline V gene lookup returns CDR1 MNHNY and CDR2 SVGAGI (reference sequence). CDR3 length equals 15 residues. The CDR3 spells CASRLPGQNTGELFF. The CDR3 region has the DNA TGTGCCAGCAGACTCCCGGGACAGAACACCGGGGAGCTGTTTTTT.

The V and J genes are TRBV7-2 and TRBJ2-3; TRBD2 agrees at 8 bases. Trimming cost V 5 bases and J 3 bases; bases outside gene matches: 7. Per the germline V gene, CDR1 is SGHTA and CDR2 is FQGNSA. This CDR3 comprises 15 residues. The CDR3 loop is CASSPRTSLTDTQYF. The CDR3 bases are TGTGCCAGCAGCCCACGGACTAGCCTGACAGATACGCAGTATTTT.

V and J are TRBV19 and TRBJ1-2; 8 bases line up with TRBD1. Looked up from germline, CDR1 is LNHDA and CDR2 is SQIVND (reference sequence). V trimming: 4 bases; J trimming: 4 bases; junction bases outside the gene matches: 5. The CDR3 totals 14 residues. The CDR3 reads CASSTGDRSYGYTF. The CDR3 region has the DNA TGTGCCAGTAGTACCGGGGACAGGAGCTATGGCTACACCTTC.

Regarding this clone: A far larger clone differs by one base, so this is likely a read error. V gene TRBV4-2 combines with J gene TRBJ2-5, with 14 bases identical to TRBD2. This CDR3 region has 17 residues. With 5 bases clipped from V and 3 bases from J, the junction kept 8 bases outside the gene matches. Germline V gives CDR1 LGHNA, CDR2 YNFKEQ. The CDR3 region is CASSSRLAGGMEETQYF. CDR3 DNA: TGTGCCAGCAGCTCGCGACTAGCGGGAGGGATGGAAGAGACCCAGTACTTC.

The rearrangement uses TRBV28 and TRBJ2-2; 7 bases are a match to TRBD1. The CDR3 covers 12 residues. CDR1 and CDR2 (germline): MDHEN, SYDVKM. Germline trimming cut 10 bases from V and 6 bases from J; bases unmatched to any gene: 5. The DNA for the CDR3 is TGTGCCATCAGGGGGTTGGCCGGGGAGCTGTTTTTT. Translating it yields CAIRGLAGELFF.

The chain employs TRBV5-6 and TRBJ1-3; no definite D call. CDR1 and CDR2 (germline): SGHDT, YYEEEE. The CDR3 is 15 amino acids. The V end lost 4 bases, the J end lost 4 bases, and 15 bases lay between the germline ends. DNA of the CDR3: TGTGCCAGCAGCACCTACTCGGTGGGAGGAAACACCATATATTTT. Its protein is CASSTYSVGGNTIYF.

As to this clone: A much larger clone differs by one base, so this may be a read error. The chain employs TRBV30 and TRBJ1-1, with D possibly being TRBD1 (5 bases). Deletions cut 4 bases from V and 1 base from J, with 10 bases between. The CDR3 has 13 amino acids. Germline CDR1 reads GTSNPN; CDR2 reads SVGIG (reference sequence). CDR3 sequence: CAWIETENTEAFF. In DNA form, the CDR3 reads TGTGCCTGGATTGAGACAGAGAACACTGAAGCTTTCTTT.

The chain combines TRBV28 with TRBJ1-5; tentative D call: TRBD1 (5 bases). Per the germline V gene, CDR1 is MDHEN and CDR2 is SYDVKM. Deletions cut 2 bases from V and 2 bases from J, with 19 bases between. The CDR3 runs 18 residues. The CDR3 sequence is CASSLGQDGASGNQPQHF. The CDR3 DNA reads TGTGCCAGCAGTTTAGGTCAGGATGGGGCTTCCGGCAATCAGCCCCAGCATTTT. The whole variable domain, remainder taken from reference TRBV28 and TRBJ1-5, is DVKVTQSSRYLVKRTGEKVFLECVQDMDHENMFWYRQDPGLGLRLIYFSYDVKMKEKGDIPEGYSVSREKKERFSLILESASTNQTSMYLCASSLGQDGASGNQPQHFGDGTRLSIL.

The rearrangement links TRBV2 to TRBJ2-1, with no clear D. The CDR3 is 16 amino acids. V was cut by 0 bases and J by 1 base, with 10 bases left in between. Germline V gives CDR1 SNHLY, CDR2 FYNNEI. CDR3 DNA sequence: TGTGCCAGCAGTGAAGCCGTGCTGGTTTCCTACAATGAGCAGTTCTTC. This gives the protein CASSEAVLVSYNEQFF.

V gene TRBV23-1 combines with J gene TRBJ2-2; 11 bases align to TRBD2. TRBV23-1 is noted as an ORF with a role that remains uncertain. Trimming cost V 7 bases and J 5 bases; bases outside gene matches: 6. CDR3 length: 15 residues. The CDR3 nucleotides are TGCGCCAGCATAGCGGGAGGGCCAAGGACCGGGGAGCTGTTTTTT. Translated: CASIAGGPRTGELFF.

The CDR3 nucleotides are TGTGCCAGCAGCCGCCGGGGGGGGTACACTGAAGCTTTCTTT. Protein product: CASSRRGGYTEAFF. The genes are TRBV11-2 and TRBJ1-1; possibly TRBD1 for D (5 bases). This CDR3 spans 14 amino acids. Trimming cost V 5 bases and J 3 bases, with 13 bases left between them. Germline-derived CDR1 and CDR2 are SGHAT and FQNNGV.

This CDR3 reads CASSTLAGVYEQYF. The CDR3, as DNA: TGTGCCAGCAGTACCTTGGCGGGAGTCTACGAGCAGTACTTC. This rearrangement joins TRBV5-5 to TRBJ2-7; TRBD2 matches at 7 bases. J gave up 3 bases and V 5 bases, and 8 bases lay outside the gene matches. The CDR3 runs 14 residues. Germline V CDR1 and CDR2: SGHKS, YYEKEE (reference sequence). The full variable domain, with the rest looked up from reference TRBV5-5 and TRBJ2-7, is DAGVTQSPTHLIKTRGQQVTLRCSPISGHKSVSWYQQVLGQGPQFIFQYYEKEERGRGNFPDRFSARQFPNYSSELNVNALLLGDSALYLCASSTLAGVYEQYFGPGTRLTVT.

The gene calls are TRBV5-4 and TRBJ2-1; D may be TRBD1 (6 bases). CDR3 length equals 16 residues. Germline-derived CDR1 and CDR2 are SGHNT and YYREEE (reference sequence). V was pared by 4 bases and J by 8 bases, with 22 bases between. The CDR3 nucleotides read TGTGCCAGCAGCAGGGATATGGGGGCCACCTCGGATGAGCAGTTCTTC. Its translation is CASSRDMGATSDEQFF.

This clone was observed a handful of times. The V and J genes are TRBV6-1 and TRBJ1-5; D gene uncertain. V was clipped by 7 bases and J by 9 bases, with 13 bases between them. Germline CDR1 and CDR2: MNHNS and SASEGT. CDR3 length equals 12 residues. CDR3 region: CASTEYPRPQHF. CDR3 bases: TGTGCCAGCACCGAATATCCGCGGCCCCAGCATTTT.

This clone was counted once. With a far larger clone one base away, a read error is the likely cause. The same CDR3 arises from other DNA sequences in this sample as well. V gene TRBV30 combines with J gene TRBJ1-4; D uncertain. This CDR3 has 12 amino acids. CDR1 and CDR2 from the germline V gene are GTSNPN and SVGIG (reference sequence). The CDR3 loop is CAWSPLREKLFF. The CDR3 DNA reads as TGTGCCTGGAGTCCCCTGAGGGAAAAACTGTTTTTC. The full variable domain, in which reference TRBV30 and TRBJ1-4 provide the parts outside the CDR3, is SQTIHQWPATLVQPVGSPLSLECTVEGTSNPNLYWYRQAAGRGLQLLFYSVGIGQISSEVPQNLSASRPQDRQFILSSKKLLLSDSGFYLCAWSPLREKLFFGSGTQLSVL.

This clone was seen a single time. The genes are TRBV29-1 and TRBJ1-1; possible D gene TRBD1, 5 bases. Per germline, CDR1 SQVTM and CDR2 ANQGSEA. The CDR3 has 13 residues. V was shortened by 6 bases and J by 0 bases, with 11 bases between the two germline ends. The CDR3 sequence: CSVGDSMNTEAFF. In DNA form, the CDR3 reads TGCAGCGTAGGGGATTCAATGAACACTGAAGCTTTCTTT.

The CDR3 sequence is CASSQRAYRTDTQYF. Written as DNA, the CDR3 is TGTGCCAGCAGTCAGCGGGCCTATCGCACAGATACGCAGTATTTT. The chain combines TRBV27 with TRBJ2-3; D is perhaps TRBD2 (6 bases). This CDR3 region has 15 residues. Trimming pared 5 bases from V and 1 base from J, leaving 13 bases between. Germline V gene lookup returns CDR1 MNHEY and CDR2 SMNVEV (reference sequence).

J is TRBJ2-5 and V is TRBV11-2, with D perhaps TRBD1 or TRBD2 (5 bases each). The DNA end is a closer match to TRBJ2-7, so the J assignment may be wrong. This CDR3 is 16 amino acids long. Germline values: CDR1 SGHAT, CDR2 FQNNGV. The CDR3 loop is CASSLLRGDYSYEQYF. The CDR3 DNA reads TGTGCCAGCAGCTTACTTCGGGGCGATTACTCCTACGAGCAGTACTTC.

This chain joins TRBV10-3 and TRBJ1-3; perhaps TRBD1 as D (5 bases). The V and J ends lost 10 bases and 4 bases respectively, with 17 bases between them. Per germline, CDR1 ENHRY and CDR2 SYGVKD. The CDR3 is 14 residues long. The CDR3 region has the DNA TGTGCCACCCGGAACGGACAATCAGGAAACACCATATATTTT. It codes for CATRNGQSGNTIYF.

The chain links TRBV28 to TRBJ2-4; TRBD1 might be the D (6 bases). CDR3 length: 11 amino acids. Germline V gene data show CDR1 as MDHEN and CDR2 as SYDVKM. Trimming took off 5 bases at V and 14 bases at J, with 13 bases between the two ends. The CDR3 nucleotides are TGTGCCAGCAGTCACAACAGGGAGAAGTACTTC. Translation: CASSHNREKYF.

This chain joins TRBV28 and TRBJ2-3, with 10 positions matching TRBD2. The V and J ends lost 6 bases and 1 base, in that order; junction bases with no gene match: 7. CDR3 length: 16 residues. The germline V gene has CDR1 MDHEN and CDR2 SYDVKM. CDR3: CASSPSGSLGTDTQYF. Here the CDR3 DNA reads TGTGCCAGCAGCCCTAGCGGGAGTTTGGGCACAGATACGCAGTATTTT.

This sequence joins TRBV11-3 and TRBJ2-1; 9 bases are a match to TRBD2. This CDR3 comprises 16 residues. With V trimmed by 0 bases and J by 5 bases, 5 bases remained unmatched. Germline CDR1 SGHNT, CDR2 YENEEA. The DNA of the CDR3 is TGTGCCAGCAGCTTAGATCTAGCGGGACTGGACAATGAGCAGTTCTTC. Translating gives CASSLDLAGLDNEQFF. The full variable domain, in which reference TRBV11-3 and TRBJ2-1 provide the parts outside the CDR3, is EAGVVQSPRYKIIEKKQPVAFWCNPISGHNTLYWYLQNLGQGPELLIRYENEEAVDDSQLPKDRFSAERLKGVDSTLKIQPAELGDSAVYLCASSLDLAGLDNEQFFGPGTRLTVL.

The chain is built from TRBV13 and TRBJ2-5; TRBD2 aligns across 9 bases. V gave up 1 base and J gave up 5 bases; unmatched junction bases: 5. CDR1 PRHDT and CDR2 FYEKMQ come from the germline V gene (reference sequence). The CDR3 totals 15 residues. CDR3 bases: TGTGCCAGCAGCTTAGAGCGGCGGGAGGGCGAGACCCAGTACTTC. Translated, it gives CASSLERREGETQYF.

This clone has a count of ten or more. The V call is TRBV19, the J call TRBJ2-7; D is ambiguous. The CDR3 extends over 14 amino acids. V dropped 7 bases and J dropped 6 bases, with 19 bases sitting between them. The germline CDR1 and CDR2 sequences are LNHDA and SQIVND (reference sequence). The CDR3 DNA reads TGTGCCAGTAAGTTTAACAGCATAAGTTCCGAGCAGTACTTC. This codes for CASKFNSISSEQYF.

The V and J genes are TRBV28 and TRBJ2-3; D remains ambiguous. CDR1 is MDHEN, CDR2 SYDVKM, per germline. The CDR3 is made up of 12 amino acids. The V end lost 6 bases, the J end lost 5 bases, and 9 bases lay between the germline ends. CDR3 DNA: TGTGCCAGCAGATCTGGTGGAGATACGCAGTATTTT. Encoded protein: CASRSGGDTQYF.